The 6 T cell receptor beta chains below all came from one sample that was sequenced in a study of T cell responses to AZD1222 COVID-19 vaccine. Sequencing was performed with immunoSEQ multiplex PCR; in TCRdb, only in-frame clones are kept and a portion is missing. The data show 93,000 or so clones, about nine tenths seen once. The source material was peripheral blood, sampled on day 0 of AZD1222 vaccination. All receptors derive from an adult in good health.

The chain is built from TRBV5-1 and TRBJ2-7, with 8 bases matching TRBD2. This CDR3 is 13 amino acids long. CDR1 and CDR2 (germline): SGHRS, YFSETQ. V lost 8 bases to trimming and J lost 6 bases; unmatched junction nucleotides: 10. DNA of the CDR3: TGCGCCAGTAAACTAGCGGCCGAGGGCGAGCAGTACTTC. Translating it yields CASKLAAEGEQYF.

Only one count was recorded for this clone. The CDR3 DNA sequence: TGTGCCAGCAGTGGCTACCTGCCCTCTATAAACACTGAAGCTTTCTTT. Protein: CASSGYLPSINTEAFF. The gene calls are TRBV28 and TRBJ1-1, with D unresolved. CDR1 MDHEN and CDR2 SYDVKM come from the germline V gene. Trimming stripped 5 bases from V and 2 bases from J, with 18 bases between. This CDR3 is built from 16 residues.

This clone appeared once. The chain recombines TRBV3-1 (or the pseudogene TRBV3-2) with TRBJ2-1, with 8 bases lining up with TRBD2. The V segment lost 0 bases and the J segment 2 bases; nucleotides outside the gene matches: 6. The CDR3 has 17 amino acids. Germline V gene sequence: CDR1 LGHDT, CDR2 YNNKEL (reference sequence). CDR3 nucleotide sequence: TGTGCCAGCAGCCAAGATGAACTAGCGGTTACCTACAATGAGCAGTTCTTC. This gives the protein CASSQDELAVTYNEQFF.

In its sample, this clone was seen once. This chain's CDR3 is CASSLERGNYGYTF. As DNA, the CDR3 is TGTGCCAGCAGCTTAGAGCGGGGTAACTATGGCTACACCTTC. V gene TRBV7-2 combines with J gene TRBJ1-2; D is undetermined. CDR3 size: 14 residues. Trimming cost V 1 base and J 1 base, with 7 bases left between them. The germline gives CDR1 SGHTA, CDR2 FQGNSA.

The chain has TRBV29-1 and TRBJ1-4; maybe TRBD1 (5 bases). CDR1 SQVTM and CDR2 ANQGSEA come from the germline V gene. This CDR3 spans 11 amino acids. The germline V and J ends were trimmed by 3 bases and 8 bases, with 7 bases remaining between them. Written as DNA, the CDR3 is TGCAGCGTTGAGGGGCGAGAAAAACTGTTTTTT. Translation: CSVEGREKLFF. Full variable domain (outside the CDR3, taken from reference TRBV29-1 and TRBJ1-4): SAVISQKPSRDICQRGTSLTIQCQVDSQVTMMFWYRQQPGQSLTLIATANQGSEATYESGFVIDKFPISRPNLTFSTLTVSNMSPEDSSIYLCSVEGREKLFFGSGTQLSVL.

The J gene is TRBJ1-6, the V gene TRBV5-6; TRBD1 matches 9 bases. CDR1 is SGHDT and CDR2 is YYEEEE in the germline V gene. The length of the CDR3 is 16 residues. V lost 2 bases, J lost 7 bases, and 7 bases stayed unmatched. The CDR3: CASSFRTGAGNSPLHF. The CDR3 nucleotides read TGTGCCAGCAGCTTCCGGACAGGGGCCGGGAATTCACCCCTCCACTTT.